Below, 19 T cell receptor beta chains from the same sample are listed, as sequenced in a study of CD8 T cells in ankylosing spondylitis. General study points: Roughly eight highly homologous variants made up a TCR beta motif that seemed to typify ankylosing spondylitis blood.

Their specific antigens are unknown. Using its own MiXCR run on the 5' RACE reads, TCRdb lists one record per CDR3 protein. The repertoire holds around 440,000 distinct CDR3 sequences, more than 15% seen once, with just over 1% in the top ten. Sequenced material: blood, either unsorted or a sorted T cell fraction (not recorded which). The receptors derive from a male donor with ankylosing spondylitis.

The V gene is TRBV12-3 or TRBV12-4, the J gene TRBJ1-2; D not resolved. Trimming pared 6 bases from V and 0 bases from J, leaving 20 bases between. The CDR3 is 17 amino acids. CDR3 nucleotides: TGTGCCAGCAGCCCCAAAGGCCTGACTCGGGCTAACTATGGCTACACCTTC. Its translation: CASSPKGLTRANYGYTF.

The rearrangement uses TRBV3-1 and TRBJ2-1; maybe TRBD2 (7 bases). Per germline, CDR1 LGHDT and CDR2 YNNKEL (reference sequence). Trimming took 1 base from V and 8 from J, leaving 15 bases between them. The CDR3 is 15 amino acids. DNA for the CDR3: TGTGCCAGCAGCCAAGGCGGGGGCAATAAGGATGAGCAGTTCTTC. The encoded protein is CASSQGGGNKDEQFF.

The CDR3 region is CASSPLLSEVHRDNEKLFF. DNA for the CDR3: TGTGCCAGCTCACCACTTCTATCGGAAGTCCATAGGGATAATGAAAAACTGTTTTTT. The chain recombines TRBV18 with TRBJ1-4; D remains unclear. Between the trimmed V and J ends, which lost 1 base and 4 bases, there was a span of 22 bases. CDR1 and CDR2 from the germline V gene are KGHSH and LQKENI. The CDR3 consists of 19 residues.

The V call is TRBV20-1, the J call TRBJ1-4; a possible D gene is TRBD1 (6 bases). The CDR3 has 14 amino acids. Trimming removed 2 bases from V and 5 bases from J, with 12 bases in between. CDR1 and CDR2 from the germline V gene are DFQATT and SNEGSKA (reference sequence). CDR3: CSARSSRGNEKLFF. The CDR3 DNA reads TGCAGTGCTAGATCATCCAGGGGAAATGAAAAACTGTTTTTT.

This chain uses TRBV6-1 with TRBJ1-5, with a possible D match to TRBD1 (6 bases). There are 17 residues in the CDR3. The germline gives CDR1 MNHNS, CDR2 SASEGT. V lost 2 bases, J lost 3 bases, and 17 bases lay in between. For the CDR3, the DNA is TGTGCCAGCAGTGAAACCCCGGGGGGCCGGCTCAATCAGCCCCAGCATTTT. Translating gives CASSETPGGRLNQPQHF.

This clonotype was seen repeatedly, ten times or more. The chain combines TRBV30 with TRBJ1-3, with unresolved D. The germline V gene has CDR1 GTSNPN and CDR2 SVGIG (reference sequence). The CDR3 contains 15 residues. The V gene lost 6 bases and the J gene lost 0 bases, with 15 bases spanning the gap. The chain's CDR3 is CACLPEFLSGNTIYF. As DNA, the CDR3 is TGTGCCTGCCTACCGGAGTTTCTCTCTGGAAACACCATATATTTT. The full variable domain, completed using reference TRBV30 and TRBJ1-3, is SQTIHQWPATLVQPVGSPLSLECTVEGTSNPNLYWYRQAAGRGLQLLFYSVGIGQISSEVPQNLSASRPQDRQFILSSKKLLLSDSGFYLCACLPEFLSGNTIYFGEGSWLTVV.

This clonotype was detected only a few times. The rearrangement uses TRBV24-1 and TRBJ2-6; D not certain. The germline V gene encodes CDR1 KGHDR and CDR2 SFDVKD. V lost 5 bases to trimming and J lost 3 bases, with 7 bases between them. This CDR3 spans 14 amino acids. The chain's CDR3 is CATSGSGGANVLTF. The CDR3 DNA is TGTGCCACCAGTGGGTCCGGTGGGGCCAACGTCCTGACTTTC.

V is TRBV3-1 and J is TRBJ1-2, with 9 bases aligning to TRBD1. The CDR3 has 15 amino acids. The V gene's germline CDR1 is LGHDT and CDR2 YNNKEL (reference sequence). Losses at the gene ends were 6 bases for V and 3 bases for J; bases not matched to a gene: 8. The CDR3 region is CASRAETGGDYGYTF. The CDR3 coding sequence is TGTGCCAGCAGGGCAGAGACAGGGGGAGACTATGGCTACACCTTC.

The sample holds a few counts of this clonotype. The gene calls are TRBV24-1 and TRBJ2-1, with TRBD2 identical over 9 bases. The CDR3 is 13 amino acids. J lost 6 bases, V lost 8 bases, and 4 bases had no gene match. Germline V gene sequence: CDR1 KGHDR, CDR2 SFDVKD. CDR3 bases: TGTGCCACCACTAGCGGGGTTGGCAATGAGCAGTTCTTC. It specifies CATTSGVGNEQFF.

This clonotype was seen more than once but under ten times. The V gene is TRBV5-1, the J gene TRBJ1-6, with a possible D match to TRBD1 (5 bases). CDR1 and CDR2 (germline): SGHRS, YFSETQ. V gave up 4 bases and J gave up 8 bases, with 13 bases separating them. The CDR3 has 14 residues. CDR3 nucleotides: TGCGCCAGCAGCGAGGGACGGAACGATTCACCCCTCCACTTT. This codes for CASSEGRNDSPLHF. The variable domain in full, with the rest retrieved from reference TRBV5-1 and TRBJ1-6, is KAGVTQTPRYLIKTRGQQVTLSCSPISGHRSVSWYQQTPGQGLQFLFEYFSETQRNKGNFPGRFSGRQFSNSRSEMNVSTLELGDSALYLCASSEGRNDSPLHFGNGTRLTVT.

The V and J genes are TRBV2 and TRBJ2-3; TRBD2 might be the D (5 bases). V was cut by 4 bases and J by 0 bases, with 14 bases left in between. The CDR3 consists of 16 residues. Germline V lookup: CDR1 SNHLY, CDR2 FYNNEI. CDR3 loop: CASSGRRHPSTDTQYF. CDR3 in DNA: TGTGCCAGCAGTGGGCGGAGGCACCCCAGCACAGATACGCAGTATTTT.

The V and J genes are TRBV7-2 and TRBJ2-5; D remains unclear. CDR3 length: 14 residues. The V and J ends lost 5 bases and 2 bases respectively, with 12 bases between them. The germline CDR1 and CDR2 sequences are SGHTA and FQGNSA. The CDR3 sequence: CASSTRTDQETQYF. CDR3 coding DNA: TGTGCCAGCAGCACGCGGACGGATCAAGAGACCCAGTACTTC.

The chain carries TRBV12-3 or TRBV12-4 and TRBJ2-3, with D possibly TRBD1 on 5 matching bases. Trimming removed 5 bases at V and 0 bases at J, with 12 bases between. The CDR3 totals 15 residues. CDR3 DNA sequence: TGTGCCAGCAGTCAGACCAGGGTTAGCACAGATACGCAGTATTTT. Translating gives CASSQTRVSTDTQYF.

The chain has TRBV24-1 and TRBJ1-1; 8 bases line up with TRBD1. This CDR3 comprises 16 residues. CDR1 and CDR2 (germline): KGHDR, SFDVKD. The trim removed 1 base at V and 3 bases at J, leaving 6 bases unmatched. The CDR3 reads CATSDLTGGSDTEAFF. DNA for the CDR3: TGTGCCACCAGTGATTTAACAGGGGGAAGTGACACTGAAGCTTTCTTT.

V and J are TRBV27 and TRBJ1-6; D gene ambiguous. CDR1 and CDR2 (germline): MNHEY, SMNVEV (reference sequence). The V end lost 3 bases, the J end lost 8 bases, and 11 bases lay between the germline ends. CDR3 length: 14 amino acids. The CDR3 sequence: CASSFEGWDSPLHF. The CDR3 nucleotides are TGTGCCAGCAGTTTCGAGGGATGGGATTCACCCCTCCACTTT.

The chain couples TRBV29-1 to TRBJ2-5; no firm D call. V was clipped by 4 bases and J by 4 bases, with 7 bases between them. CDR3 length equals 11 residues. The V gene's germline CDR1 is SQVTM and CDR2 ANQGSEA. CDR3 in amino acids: CSVVHLETQYF. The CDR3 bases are TGCAGCGTTGTACACTTAGAGACCCAGTACTTC. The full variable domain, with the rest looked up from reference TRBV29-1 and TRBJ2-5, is SAVISQKPSRDICQRGTSLTIQCQVDSQVTMMFWYRQQPGQSLTLIATANQGSEATYESGFVIDKFPISRPNLTFSTLTVSNMSPEDSSIYLCSVVHLETQYFGPGTRLLVL.

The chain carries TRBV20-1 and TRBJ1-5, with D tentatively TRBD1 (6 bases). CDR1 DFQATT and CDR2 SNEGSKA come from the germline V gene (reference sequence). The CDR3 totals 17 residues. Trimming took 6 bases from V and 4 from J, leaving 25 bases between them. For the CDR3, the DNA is TGCAGTGCGAGAAAAAGGGGACTTACAGGGTATAATCAGCCCCAGCATTTT. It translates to CSARKRGLTGYNQPQHF.

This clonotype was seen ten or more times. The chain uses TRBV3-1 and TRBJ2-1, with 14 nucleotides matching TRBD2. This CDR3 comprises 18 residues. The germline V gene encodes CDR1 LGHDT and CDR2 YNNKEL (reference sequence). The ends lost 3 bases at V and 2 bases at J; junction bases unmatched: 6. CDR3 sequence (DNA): TGTGCCAGCAGCCAGCCCGGGACTAGCGGGGGCCCCTACAATGAGCAGTTCTTC. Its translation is CASSQPGTSGGPYNEQFF.

CDR3 DNA: TGTGCCAGCAGCTTACCGGGCGAGCAGTACTTC. It specifies CASSLPGEQYF. This rearrangement joins TRBV7-2 to TRBJ2-7; D is unclear. Germline assignment: CDR1 SGHTA and CDR2 FQGNSA. Deletions cut 2 bases from V and 6 bases from J, with 5 bases between. The CDR3 loop spans 11 amino acids.